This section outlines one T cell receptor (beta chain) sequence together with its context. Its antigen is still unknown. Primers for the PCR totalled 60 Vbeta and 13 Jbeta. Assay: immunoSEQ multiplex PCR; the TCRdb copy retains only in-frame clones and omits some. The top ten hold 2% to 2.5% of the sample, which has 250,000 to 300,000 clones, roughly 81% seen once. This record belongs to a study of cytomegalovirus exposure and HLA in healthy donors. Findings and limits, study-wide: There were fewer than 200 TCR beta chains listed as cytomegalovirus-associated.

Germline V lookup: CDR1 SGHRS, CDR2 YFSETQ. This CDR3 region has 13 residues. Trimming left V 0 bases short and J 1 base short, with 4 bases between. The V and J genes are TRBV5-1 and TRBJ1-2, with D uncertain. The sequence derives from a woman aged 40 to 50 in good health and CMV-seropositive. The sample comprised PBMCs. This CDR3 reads CASSLADNYGYTF. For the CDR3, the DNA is TGCGCCAGCAGCTTGGCAGATAACTATGGCTACACCTTC.